This T cell receptor beta chain was documented in a study of tumor-infiltrating lymphocytes in primary liver carcinoma. General study findings and limits: The 250 largest clones made up significantly more of tumor than blood repertoires (p = 0.039).

Points on this clonotype: Its cognate antigen is unknown. A much bigger clone sits one base away, suggesting this may be a read error.

The template, around 540 ng total RNA, yielded TCR beta cDNA made with a constant-region primer. Each TCR beta library was derived from three nested multiplex PCR rounds that employed slightly modified ARM-PCR. Use of TRBV1-TRBV30 forward primers with a C-beta reverse primer characterized the first two PCR rounds, which lasted around 11 cycles each. TCRdb recomputed calls from the multiplex PCR reads with MiXCR, one row per CDR3 protein. The repertoire has 25,000 to 35,000 distinct CDR3 sequences, 70% to 80% of them found once; the top ten carry under 40%. The study co-extracted DNA and RNA from about 20-30 mg of unsorted bulk tissue. V lost 7 bases to trimming and J lost 2 bases; unmatched junction nucleotides: 13. The CDR3 extends over 18 amino acids. Germline-derived CDR1 and CDR2 are ENHRY and SYGVKD.

Sequencing was performed on liver tumor tissue from sampling region 3. Subset: tumor region T3, left-lateral pole. The rearrangement joins TRBV10-3 to TRBJ2-2; 10 nucleotides agree with TRBD1. This sequence originates from a young woman with primary liver carcinoma and hepatitis B virus infection. The CDR3 is CAIIESWGQGINTGELFF. The CDR3 DNA follows: TGTGCCATCATTGAAAGTTGGGGACAGGGGATAAACACCGGGGAGCTGTTTTTT.